This is a list of T cell receptor beta chains from one sample in a study of shared clonotypes between healthy human individuals. Generated by immunoSEQ multiplex PCR, the TCRdb table keeps only in-frame clones and is missing some. The sample lists fewer than 1.8 million clones; about 98.5% were seen once. The sequencing sample was made of naive CD4+ T cells sorted from blood. The source is a young man in good health. Each CDR3 is given with its conserved first and last residue. The D gene is left open where the match is weak. Rows give clone size only sometimes, using once, few, many, or a class for an expanded clone.

len	v_gene	d_gene	abundance	j_gene	CDR3aa	CDR3nt
16	TRBV29-1	TRBD2	once	TRBJ2-5	CSVQRGASGYQETQYF	TGCAGCGTCCAAAGGGGGGCTAGCGGGTACCAAGAGACCCAGTACTTC
15	TRBV5-1	NA	NA	TRBJ2-1	CASAQRGVTGNEQFF	TGCGCCAGCGCGCAGAGGGGGGTAACCGGCAATGAGCAGTTCTTC
16	TRBV5-1	NA	NA	TRBJ2-1	CASSVQAASSYNEQFF	TGCGCCAGCAGCGTCCAAGCGGCAAGCTCCTACAATGAGCAGTTCTTC
13	TRBV2	TRBD1	NA	TRBJ2-7	CASSGDRGYEQYF	TGTGCCAGCAGTGGGGACAGGGGCTACGAGCAGTACTTC
15	TRBV7-8	NA	NA	TRBJ1-5	CASSPARQGNQPQHF	TGTGCCAGCAGCCCCGCCCGTCAGGGGAATCAGCCCCAGCATTTT
12	TRBV6-6	NA	once	TRBJ1-2	CASTNRLGGYTF	TGTGCCAGCACTAACAGGCTCGGGGGCTACACCTTC
15	TRBV7-9	TRBD1	NA	TRBJ2-2	CASRTGGKNTGELFF	TGTGCCAGCAGGACAGGGGGCAAGAACACCGGGGAGCTGTTTTTT
13	TRBV29-1	TRBD1	NA	TRBJ1-2	CSVVDDREFGYTF	TGCAGCGTCGTAGACGACAGGGAATTTGGCTACACCTTC
14	TRBV11-2	NA	NA	TRBJ2-5	CASSLGLRDAGQYF	TGTGCCAGCAGCTTAGGGTTACGGGACGCCGGGCAGTACTTC
12	TRBV18	NA	NA	TRBJ2-7	CASSGTAGEQYF	TGTGCCAGCTCAGGGACGGCCGGCGAGCAGTACTTC
15	TRBV4-2	TRBD2	NA	TRBJ2-7	CASSPLSGSGDEQYF	TGTGCCAGCAGCCCCCTTAGCGGGAGCGGCGACGAGCAGTACTTC
12	TRBV10-3	TRBD1	NA	TRBJ2-3	CAMGQGADTQYF	TGTGCCATGGGACAGGGGGCAGATACGCAGTATTTT
15	TRBV11-2	NA	NA	TRBJ2-5	CASSLAPGSDETQYF	TGTGCCAGCAGCTTAGCCCCCGGGTCGGATGAGACCCAGTACTTC
13	TRBV19	NA	NA	TRBJ2-7	CASPRDSPYEQYF	TGTGCCAGCCCCCGGGACTCACCCTACGAGCAGTACTTC
16	TRBV27	NA	NA	TRBJ2-4	CASSSQGAVAKNIQYF	TGTGCCAGCAGTTCGCAGGGAGCTGTAGCCAAAAACATTCAGTACTTC
15	TRBV6-1	TRBD1	NA	TRBJ1-4	CASSNTGGLDEKLFF	TGTGCCAGCAGTAACACAGGGGGCTTAGATGAAAAACTGTTTTTT
14	TRBV6-1	NA	NA	TRBJ1-1	CASSEDTGYTEAFF	TGTGCCAGCAGTGAAGATACGGGCTACACTGAAGCTTTCTTT
16	TRBV7-9	TRBD2	NA	TRBJ2-2	CASSSFLAGNTGELFF	TGTGCCAGCAGCTCGTTCCTAGCGGGGAACACCGGGGAGCTGTTTTTT
16	TRBV5-1	TRBD1	NA	TRBJ2-7	CASSWNPGQGFAEQYF	TGCGCCAGCAGCTGGAACCCGGGACAGGGATTTGCCGAGCAGTACTTC
11	TRBV7-9	NA	NA	TRBJ2-7	CASSRWHEQYF	TGTGCCAGCAGCCGCTGGCACGAGCAGTACTTC
15	TRBV7-2	NA	NA	TRBJ2-1	CASSSSPRVLNEQFF	TGTGCCAGCAGCTCGTCCCCGCGGGTACTCAATGAGCAGTTCTTC
15	TRBV5-1	NA	NA	TRBJ2-6	CASTRDSSGANVLTF	TGCGCCAGCACGCGGGACAGCTCTGGGGCCAACGTCCTGACTTTC
13	TRBV7-7	NA	NA	TRBJ2-1	CASSPGLQSEQFF	TGTGCTAGCTCACCGGGTCTCCAATCGGAGCAGTTCTTC
15	TRBV6-6	TRBD1	NA	TRBJ1-1	CASSYPGQGHNEAFF	TGTGCCAGCAGTTACCCGGGACAGGGTCATAATGAAGCTTTCTTT
14	TRBV7-6	NA	NA	TRBJ2-1	CASSLAPRFDEQFF	TGTGCCAGCAGCTTAGCGCCCAGGTTCGATGAGCAGTTCTTC
16	TRBV9	TRBD2	once	TRBJ2-3	CASSVPSGLSTDTQYF	TGTGCCAGCAGCGTTCCTAGCGGCTTGAGCACAGATACGCAGTATTTT
18	TRBV7-6	NA	NA	TRBJ2-2	CASSLPRGIGEDTGELFF	TGTGCCAGCAGCTTACCCAGGGGAATTGGGGAGGACACCGGGGAGCTGTTTTTT
13	TRBV5-1	NA	NA	TRBJ1-5	CASSLAGDQPQHF	TGCGCCAGCAGCTTGGCCGGGGATCAGCCCCAGCATTTT
13	TRBV5-1	NA	NA	TRBJ2-5	CASRNSGEETQYF	TGCGCCAGCCGAAACTCAGGGGAGGAGACCCAGTACTTC
13	TRBV6-5	TRBD1	NA	TRBJ2-7	CASSPRQGYEQYF	TGTGCCAGCAGTCCAAGACAGGGCTACGAGCAGTACTTC
17	TRBV21-1	NA	once	TRBJ2-5	CASSPSSKSLSQETQYF	TGTGCCAGCAGCCCCTCTAGCAAATCTCTAAGCCAAGAGACCCAGTACTTC
17	TRBV7-8	TRBD2	NA	TRBJ2-2	CASTRWTSGKNTGELFF	TGTGCCAGCACCAGGTGGACTAGCGGGAAGAACACCGGGGAGCTGTTTTTT
16	TRBV21-1	NA	NA	TRBJ1-5	CASSKVEGKSNQPQHF	TGTGCCAGCAGCAAAGTTGAGGGTAAGAGCAATCAGCCCCAGCATTTT
13	TRBV6-5	TRBD1	NA	TRBJ2-7	CASSSQGVYEQYF	TGTGCCAGCAGTTCCCAGGGGGTCTACGAGCAGTACTTC
17	TRBV18	TRBD1	NA	TRBJ1-2	CASSISHSRTGGYGYTF	TGTGCCAGCTCCATCTCCCATTCCCGGACAGGAGGATATGGCTACACCTTC
15	TRBV11-2	TRBD1	NA	TRBJ2-5	CASSLPGTGQETQYF	TGTGCCAGCAGCCTACCAGGGACAGGACAAGAGACCCAGTACTTC
11	TRBV20-1	NA	NA	TRBJ1-2	CSEHDFYGYTF	TGCAGCGAACACGATTTCTATGGCTACACCTTC
14	TRBV18	NA	NA	TRBJ2-3	CASSPRQLGDTQYF	TGTGCCAGCTCACCACGACAGTTAGGAGATACGCAGTATTTT
16	TRBV29-1	TRBD2	NA	TRBJ2-1	CSVERLARPFINEQFF	TGCAGCGTTGAGAGACTAGCCCGACCATTCATCAATGAGCAGTTCTTC
18	TRBV7-8	TRBD1	NA	TRBJ2-2	CASSLEGWQGAPAGELFF	TGTGCCAGCAGCCTAGAGGGGTGGCAGGGGGCACCCGCCGGGGAGCTGTTTTTT
14	TRBV7-2	NA	once	TRBJ2-5	CASSRTVYQETQYF	TGTGCCAGCAGCCGTACGGTGTACCAAGAGACCCAGTACTTC